The 23 T cell receptor beta chains reported below all come from one sample, sequenced in a study of blood T cell repertoires in COVID-19. Measured with immunoSEQ multiplex PCR; TCRdb has only the in-frame clones, and not every one. The table shows approximately 250,000 clones, with about 85% occurring only once. The sequenced material came from peripheral blood. The source is a middle-aged man with acute or convalescent COVID-19.

This clone was picked up one time. The chain joins TRBV28 to TRBJ1-3, with D tentatively TRBD1 (5 bases). Looked up from germline, CDR1 is MDHEN and CDR2 is SYDVKM. V shed 0 bases and J shed 2 bases, with 5 bases lying between them. The CDR3 covers 14 residues. The CDR3 nucleotides read TGTGCCAGCAGTTTATGGGGGCCTGGAAACACCATATATTTT. Its protein is CASSLWGPGNTIYF.

The chain uses TRBV5-1 and TRBJ2-1, with a possible D match to TRBD2 (7 bases). CDR3 length: 17 residues. Trimming took 4 bases from V and 7 from J, leaving 24 bases between them. CDR1 is SGHRS, CDR2 YFSETQ, per germline. This chain's CDR3 is CASSPSSGGGAGNEQFF. CDR3 bases: TGCGCCAGCAGCCCTAGTTCGGGCGGGGGCGCCGGGAATGAGCAGTTCTTC.

The CDR3 loop reads CASSVSGQGVDTIYF. CDR3 DNA sequence: TGTGCCAGCAGCGTATCGGGACAGGGGGTAGACACCATATATTTT. The chain is built from TRBV9 and TRBJ1-3, with 11 bases that match TRBD1. After removal of 1 base from V and 8 bases from J, the junction contained 5 bases not matched to a gene. This CDR3 comprises 15 residues. Germline V gives CDR1 SGDLS, CDR2 YYNGEE.

The chain has TRBV5-6 and TRBJ2-5, with TRBD2 identical over 8 bases. J lost 4 bases, V lost 4 bases, and 9 bases had no gene match. The CDR3 contains 15 residues. Germline V gene sequence: CDR1 SGHDT, CDR2 YYEEEE. The CDR3 bases are TGTGCCAGCAGCGACCCTCAGCGGGGGCCAGAGACCCAGTACTTC. Translating it yields CASSDPQRGPETQYF.

The CDR3 coding sequence is TGTGCCAGCAAAAGAAGAGGACTAGCGGGGGGGAGCACAGATACGCAGTATTTT. The encoded protein is CASKRRGLAGGSTDTQYF. J is TRBJ2-3 and V is TRBV27; 15 nucleotides match TRBD2. The germline CDR1 and CDR2 sequences are MNHEY and SMNVEV (reference sequence). This CDR3 contains 18 residues. Trimming at V came to 7 bases and at J to 0 bases, leaving 8 bases not matched to a gene.

This clone is a singleton in its sample. The chain is built from TRBV7-9 and TRBJ2-5; 8 nucleotides match TRBD2. V dropped 11 bases and J dropped 1; count of bases not matched to a gene: 15. Germline CDR1 and CDR2: SEHNR and FQNEAQ (reference sequence). The CDR3 totals 16 residues. The CDR3 reads CAAVSGVLLSQETQYF. Here the CDR3 DNA reads TGTGCCGCCGTTAGCGGGGTTCTGTTGAGCCAAGAGACCCAGTACTTC.

This sequence joins TRBV29-1 and TRBJ2-1; D is unclear. The CDR3 contains 14 residues. Germline CDR1 is SQVTM and CDR2 is ANQGSEA. With 4 bases removed from V and 0 bases from J, the gap between germline ends came to 10 bases. CDR3 in amino acids: CSVVGWSSYNEQFF. CDR3 DNA: TGCAGCGTTGTCGGGTGGAGCTCCTACAATGAGCAGTTCTTC.

The chain has TRBV5-6 and TRBJ2-4, with 9 nucleotides matching TRBD1. Per germline, CDR1 SGHDT and CDR2 YYEEEE. With V trimmed by 4 bases and J by 9 bases, 5 bases remained unmatched. The length of the CDR3 is 13 residues. The CDR3 sequence is CASSPGQGIIQYF. CDR3 bases: TGTGCCAGCAGCCCCGGACAGGGGATCATTCAGTACTTC.

Concerning this clone itself: Other DNA sequences in the sample encode the same CDR3. This sequence joins TRBV6-5 and TRBJ1-1, with D uncertain. The CDR3 length is 13 residues. CDR1 and CDR2 (germline): MNHEY, SVGAGI. V lost 2 bases to trimming and J lost 1 base, with 5 bases between them. This CDR3 reads CASSYGGNTEAFF. The CDR3 DNA reads as TGTGCCAGCAGTTACGGCGGGAACACTGAAGCTTTCTTT.

The rearrangement links TRBV30 to TRBJ1-4, with 7 positions matching TRBD1. The V and J ends lost 3 bases and 8 bases, in that order; junction bases with no gene match: 15. Germline CDR1 and CDR2: GTSNPN and SVGIG (reference sequence). The CDR3 extends over 16 amino acids. CDR3 coding DNA: TGTGCCTGGAGGGCACCCGGGACAGTGGTTGGAGAAAAACTGTTTTTT. Amino acids: CAWRAPGTVVGEKLFF.

The chain's CDR3 is CASSPQYLPEQFF. CDR3 nucleotide sequence: TGTGCCAGCAGTCCTCAGTACCTTCCGGAGCAGTTCTTC. The chain couples TRBV6-5 to TRBJ2-1; D is unresolved. This CDR3 comprises 13 residues. Germline V gives CDR1 MNHEY, CDR2 SVGAGI. Trimming removed 5 bases at V and 10 bases at J, with 15 bases between.

The rearrangement uses TRBV6-5 and TRBJ2-3; D remains unclear. The CDR3 spans 12 residues. V lost 8 bases to trimming and J lost 2 bases, with 8 bases between them. Germline V gene lookup returns CDR1 MNHEY and CDR2 SVGAGI. The CDR3 region is CASAAHTDTQYF. CDR3 coding DNA: TGTGCCAGCGCGGCGCACACAGATACGCAGTATTTT.

The chain recombines TRBV9 with TRBJ2-1; the match to TRBD1 covers 7 bases. The CDR3 is made up of 16 amino acids. V lost 3 bases and J lost 3; bases outside the gene matches: 9. Germline V gene sequence: CDR1 SGDLS, CDR2 YYNGEE. CDR3 in amino acids: CASSDPTGVFYNEQFF. As DNA, the CDR3 is TGTGCCAGCAGCGACCCAACAGGGGTTTTCTACAATGAGCAGTTCTTC.

The chain recombines TRBV7-9 with TRBJ2-1; 7 bases line up with TRBD2. J lost 4 bases, V lost 5 bases, and 14 bases had no gene match. The CDR3 totals 17 residues. CDR1 and CDR2 (germline): SEHNR, FQNEAQ (reference sequence). Here the CDR3 reads CASSGGVFTTPYNEQFF. The CDR3 DNA sequence: TGTGCCAGCAGCGGGGGGGTCTTTACGACCCCTTACAATGAGCAGTTCTTC.

V usage is TRBV5-6 and J usage is TRBJ1-1; a weak D match, TRBD1 (5 bases). Trimming cost V 0 bases and J 11 bases, with 17 bases left between them. The CDR3 loop spans 14 amino acids. Germline V gives CDR1 SGHDT, CDR2 YYEEEE. CDR3: CASSLGAITGGAFF. The CDR3 nucleotides are TGTGCCAGCAGCTTGGGAGCCATCACCGGGGGGGCTTTCTTT.

This clone was counted between two and nine times. The chain recombines TRBV19 with TRBJ2-2; tentatively, D is TRBD1 (6 bases). Looked up from germline, CDR1 is LNHDA and CDR2 is SQIVND (reference sequence). The CDR3 is 17 residues long. V lost 3 bases and J 4 bases, leaving 18 bases between the germline ends. CDR3 coding DNA: TGTGCCAGTAGTATTACAAGGGCGGCAGGGGTCACCGGGGAGCTGTTTTTT. Encoded protein: CASSITRAAGVTGELFF. Combining the CDR3 with reference TRBV19 and TRBJ2-2 gives the whole variable domain DGGITQSPKYLFRKEGQNVTLSCEQNLNHDAMYWYRQDPGQGLRLIYYSQIVNDFQKGDIAEGYSVSREKKESFPLTVTSAQKNPTAFYLCASSITRAAGVTGELFFGEGSRLTVL.

The chain combines TRBV11-2 with TRBJ1-2, with D possibly being TRBD1 (5 bases). V was pared by 5 bases and J by 7 bases, with 20 bases between. This CDR3 contains 15 residues. CDR1 is SGHAT, CDR2 FQNNGV, per germline. CDR3 region: CASSSGGGKGAGYTF. The CDR3 bases are TGTGCCAGCAGCAGCGGGGGGGGAAAGGGCGCTGGCTACACCTTC.

Turning to this clone: A read error may account for a junction end that differs from germline. This chain links TRBV12-3 or TRBV12-4 with TRBJ1-1; 7 bases match TRBD1. The CDR3 length is 13 residues. In DNA form, the CDR3 reads TGTGCCAGCAGTTGGTACAGGGGCTTCTCGCTCCCCTTT. Translating gives CASSWYRGFSLPF.

The rearrangement links TRBV5-8 to TRBJ1-2, with TRBD1 matching over 7 bases. The trim removed 4 bases at V and 0 bases at J, leaving 9 bases unmatched. The CDR3 runs 16 residues. Germline CDR1 SGHTS, CDR2 YDEGEE. CDR3 sequence (DNA): TGTGCCAGCAGCCTTAGCCGGGACAGACCTAACTATGGCTACACCTTC. It encodes CASSLSRDRPNYGYTF.

This clone was seen a few times. The chain couples TRBV19 to TRBJ1-2; no clear D. Germline V CDR1 and CDR2: LNHDA, SQIVND (reference sequence). Trimming removed 9 bases from V and 7 bases from J, with 21 bases in between. The CDR3 is made up of 14 amino acids. In DNA, the CDR3 is TGTGCCAGCAACGGGAGGAAACCCTTCGGTGGCTACACCTTC. Protein sequence: CASNGRKPFGGYTF.

This chain links TRBV27 with TRBJ1-2; 8 bases align to TRBD1. Trimming took 2 bases from V and 6 from J; bases not matched to a gene: 5. From germline, CDR1 is MNHEY and CDR2 SMNVEV (reference sequence). The length of the CDR3 is 14 residues. The CDR3 loop reads CASSLLGQGNGYTF. For the CDR3, the DNA is TGTGCCAGCAGTTTACTAGGACAGGGCAATGGCTACACCTTC.

The chain has TRBV7-9 and TRBJ2-7; no clear D. Germline V gene lookup returns CDR1 SEHNR and CDR2 FQNEAQ (reference sequence). The CDR3 totals 11 residues. With 5 bases removed from V and 3 bases from J, the gap between germline ends came to 5 bases. This CDR3 is CASSVNYEQYF. CDR3 nucleotide sequence: TGTGCCAGCAGCGTTAACTACGAGCAGTACTTC.

This chain joins TRBV7-2 and TRBJ1-1; D remains ambiguous. V lost 5 bases, J lost 0 bases, and 13 bases lay in between. In germline, CDR1 is SGHTA, CDR2 FQGNSA. This CDR3 contains 15 residues. CDR3 sequence: CASSLYQTVNTEAFF. CDR3 bases: TGTGCCAGCAGCCTTTACCAAACAGTGAACACTGAAGCTTTCTTT. The full variable domain, in which reference TRBV7-2 and TRBJ1-1 provide the parts outside the CDR3, is GAGVSQSPSNKVTEKGKDVELRCDPISGHTALYWYRQSLGQGLEFLIYFQGNSAPDKSGLPSDRFSAERTGGSVSTLTIQRTQQEDSAVYLCASSLYQTVNTEAFFGQGTRLTVV.